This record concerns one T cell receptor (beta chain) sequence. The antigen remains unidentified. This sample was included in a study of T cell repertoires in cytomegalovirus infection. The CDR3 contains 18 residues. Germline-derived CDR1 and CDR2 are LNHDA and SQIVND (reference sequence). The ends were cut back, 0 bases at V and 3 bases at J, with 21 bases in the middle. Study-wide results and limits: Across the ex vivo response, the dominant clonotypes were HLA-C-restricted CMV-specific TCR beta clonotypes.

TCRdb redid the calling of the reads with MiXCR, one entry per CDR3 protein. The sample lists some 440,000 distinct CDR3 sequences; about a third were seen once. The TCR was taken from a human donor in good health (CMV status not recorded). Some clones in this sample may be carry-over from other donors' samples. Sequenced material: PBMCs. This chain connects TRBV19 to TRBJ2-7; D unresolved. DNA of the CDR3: TGTGCCAGTAGTATAGATCTATCGCAGGACGGAGTTGACTACGAGCAGTACTTC. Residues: CASSIDLSQDGVDYEQYF.